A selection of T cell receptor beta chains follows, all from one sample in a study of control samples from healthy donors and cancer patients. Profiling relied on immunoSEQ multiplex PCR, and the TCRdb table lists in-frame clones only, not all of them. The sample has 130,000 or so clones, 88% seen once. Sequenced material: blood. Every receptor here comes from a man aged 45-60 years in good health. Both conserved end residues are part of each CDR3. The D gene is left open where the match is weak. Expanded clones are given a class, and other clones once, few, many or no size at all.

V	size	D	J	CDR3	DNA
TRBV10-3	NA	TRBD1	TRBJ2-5	CAISRQGGVETQYF	TGTGCCATCAGTCGACAGGGGGGAGTGGAGACCCAGTACTTC
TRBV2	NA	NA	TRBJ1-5	CASSEAQSGDSNQPQHF	TGTGCCAGCAGTGAAGCGCAGTCAGGAGATAGCAATCAGCCCCAGCATTTT
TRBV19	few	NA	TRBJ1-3	CASRTGGNGNTIYF	TGTGCCAGTAGGACTGGTGGGAATGGAAACACCATATATTTT
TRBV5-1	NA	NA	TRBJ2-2	CASSPSGQNTGELFF	TGCGCCAGCAGCCCCTCGGGACAGAACACCGGGGAGCTGTTTTTT
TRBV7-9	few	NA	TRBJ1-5	CASSLGDPKHQPQHF	TGTGCCAGCAGCTTAGGGGACCCTAAACATCAGCCCCAGCATTTT
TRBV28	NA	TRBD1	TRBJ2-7	CASSLPGTGSHEQYF	TGTGCCAGCAGTTTACCCGGGACAGGGAGCCACGAGCAGTACTTC
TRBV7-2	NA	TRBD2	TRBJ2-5	CASSLGSGAYQETQYF	TGTGCCAGCAGCTTAGGTAGCGGGGCGTACCAAGAGACCCAGTACTTC
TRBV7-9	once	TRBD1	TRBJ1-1	CASSHGTGGSTEAFF	TGTGCCAGCAGCCACGGGACAGGGGGGAGCACTGAAGCTTTCTTT
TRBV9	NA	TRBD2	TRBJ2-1	CASRETSGGPHNEQFF	TGTGCCAGCAGGGAAACTAGCGGGGGTCCGCACAATGAGCAGTTCTTC
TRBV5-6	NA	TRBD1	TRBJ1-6	CASSLEGPGGSYNSPLHF	TGTGCCAGCAGCTTGGAGGGCCCAGGGGGCTCCTATAATTCACCCCTCCACTTT
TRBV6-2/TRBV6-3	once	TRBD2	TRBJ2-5	CASSQLAGEPRTQYF	TGTGCCAGCAGCCAACTAGCGGGGGAGCCCAGGACCCAGTACTTC
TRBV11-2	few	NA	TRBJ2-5	CASSLDFGVPPQETQYF	TGTGCCAGCAGCTTAGATTTCGGTGTTCCTCCCCAAGAGACCCAGTACTTC
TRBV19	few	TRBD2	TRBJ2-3	CASSGSSSGGHPSTDTQYF	TGTGCCAGTAGTGGTTCCTCTAGCGGGGGACACCCTAGCACAGATACGCAGTATTTT
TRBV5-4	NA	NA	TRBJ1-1	CASSSDRIMNTEAFF	TGTGCCAGCAGCTCAGACAGGATCATGAACACTGAAGCTTTCTTT
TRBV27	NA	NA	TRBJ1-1	CASSFQENTEAFF	TGTGCCAGCAGTTTCCAGGAGAACACTGAAGCTTTCTTT
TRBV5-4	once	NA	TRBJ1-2	CASSLSLEGYTF	TGTGCCAGCAGCTTGTCCCTGGAGGGCTACACCTTC
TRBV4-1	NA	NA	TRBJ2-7	CASSQQTGAYEQYF	TGCGCCAGCAGCCAACAGACAGGAGCCTACGAGCAGTACTTC
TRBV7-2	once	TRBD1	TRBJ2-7	CASRSPWDRAYEQYF	TGTGCCAGCAGATCCCCATGGGACAGGGCCTACGAGCAGTACTTC
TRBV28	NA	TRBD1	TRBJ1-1	CASSFAGTGYFGNEAFF	TGTGCCAGCAGTTTCGCCGGGACAGGGTATTTCGGTAATGAAGCTTTCTTT
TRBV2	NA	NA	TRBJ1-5	CASSYQGTYSNQPQHF	TGTGCCAGCAGTTACCAGGGAACTTATAGCAATCAGCCCCAGCATTTT
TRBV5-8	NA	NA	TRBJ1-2	CASSLRTDNYGYTF	TGTGCCAGCAGCTTACGGACAGATAACTATGGCTACACCTTC
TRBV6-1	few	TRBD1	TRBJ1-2	CASSESKGASYGYTF	TGTGCCAGCAGTGAATCTAAGGGGGCCAGCTATGGCTACACCTTC
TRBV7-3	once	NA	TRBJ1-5	CASSNSSRATQPQHF	TGTGCCAGCAGCAATAGTTCGCGGGCAACTCAGCCCCAGCATTTT
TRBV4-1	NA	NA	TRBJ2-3	CASSLNERATDTQYF	TGCGCCAGCAGCCTTAACGAGAGGGCCACAGATACGCAGTATTTT
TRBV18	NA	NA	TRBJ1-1	CASSPDKNTEAFF	TGTGCCAGCTCACCTGACAAGAACACTGAAGCTTTCTTT
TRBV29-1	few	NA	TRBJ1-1	CSVIRWDTEAFF	TGCAGCGTGATCCGGTGGGACACTGAAGCTTTCTTT
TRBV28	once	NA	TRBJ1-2	CASHTMGQGYGYTF	TGTGCCAGCCATACCATGGGGCAGGGCTATGGCTACACCTTC
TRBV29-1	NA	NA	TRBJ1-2	CSVRGEGYGYTF	TGCAGCGTTCGTGGAGAAGGCTATGGCTACACCTTC
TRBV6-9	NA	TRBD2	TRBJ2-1	CASSKRLAGISYNEQFF	TGTGCCAGCAGTAAAAGACTAGCGGGGATCTCCTACAATGAGCAGTTCTTC
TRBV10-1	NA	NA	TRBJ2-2	CASSDPGWTAGELFF	TGCGCCAGCAGTGACCCAGGGTGGACGGCCGGGGAGCTGTTTTTT
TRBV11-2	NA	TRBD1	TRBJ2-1	CASSPAGGAYNEQFF	TGTGCCAGCAGCCCAGCAGGGGGCGCCTACAATGAGCAGTTCTTC
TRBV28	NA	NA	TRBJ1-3	CASSFSRNSGNTIYF	TGTGCCAGCAGTTTTTCCCGGAACTCTGGAAACACCATATATTTT
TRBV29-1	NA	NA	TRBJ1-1	CTWQRNTEAFF	TGCACCTGGCAGAGGAACACTGAAGCTTTCTTT
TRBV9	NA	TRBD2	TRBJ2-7	CASSGSSGGPSYEQYF	TGTGCCAGCAGCGGTAGTAGCGGGGGGCCGTCCTACGAGCAGTACTTC
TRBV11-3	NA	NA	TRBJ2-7	CASSLNRISGEQYF	TGTGCCAGCAGCTTAAATAGAATCTCGGGCGAGCAGTACTTC
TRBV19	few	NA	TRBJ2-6	CASNTGASGANVLTF	TGTGCCAGTAACACCGGGGCCTCTGGGGCCAACGTCCTGACTTTC
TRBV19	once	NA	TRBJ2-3	CASSIGTPSTDTQYF	TGTGCCAGTAGTATAGGTACACCTAGCACAGATACGCAGTATTTT
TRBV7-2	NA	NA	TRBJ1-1	CASSPGGWGTEAFF	TGTGCCAGCAGCCCCGGGGGGTGGGGCACTGAAGCTTTCTTT
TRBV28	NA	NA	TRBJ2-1	CASSPQTEQFF	TGTGCCAGCAGCCCGCAGACGGAGCAGTTCTTC